This is a list of T cell receptor beta chains from one sample in a study of fetal regulatory T cell absence and autoimmunity. Profiling relied on immunoSEQ multiplex PCR, and the TCRdb table lists in-frame clones only, not all of them. Of roughly 95,000 clones detected, about 78% appear once; the ten largest clones hold roughly 2%. Input material: pancreas tissue. These receptors were collected from a male donor with IPEX syndrome. CDR3s leave out the opening cysteine and the closing phenylalanine or tryptophan. The D gene is left open where the match is weak.

D gene,V gene,J gene,CDR3 protein
-,TRBV6-5,TRBJ1-3,ASSYSGNTIY
-,TRBV5-1,TRBJ2-7,ASSLFVRDEQY
-,TRBV10-3,TRBJ1-5,AISEGGRRNQPQH
TRBD2,TRBV4-3,TRBJ2-3,ASSQGLAGGTDTQY
-,TRBV13,TRBJ2-1,ASSPALATYNEQF
-,TRBV7-7,TRBJ2-5,ASSLGPQETQY
TRBD1,TRBV7-9,TRBJ1-6,ASREDRGNSPLH
-,TRBV5-6,TRBJ1-2,ASSLAGINSGYT
-,TRBV6-5,TRBJ1-2,ASSFFGANYGYT
-,TRBV14,TRBJ1-6,ASSQEGPGSYNSPLH
TRBD2,TRBV10-3,TRBJ2-1,ATESGRRTNEQF
TRBD1,TRBV27,TRBJ1-1,ASSLWTGGGTEAF
-,TRBV5-1,TRBJ2-5,ASSLAGWAETQY
TRBD1,TRBV4-3,TRBJ2-2,ASSRDRATGELF
-,TRBV7-4,TRBJ2-1,ASSLARGRFWDGEQF
TRBD1,TRBV7-9,TRBJ1-6,ASRTDREGSYNSPLH
-,TRBV10-3,TRBJ2-7,AISSAASSYEQY
TRBD1,TRBV11-2,TRBJ2-7,ASSWGQLYEQY
-,TRBV6-5,TRBJ2-3,ASSSQGDTQY
TRBD1,TRBV29-1,TRBJ2-2,SAGTGGPGELF
TRBD1,TRBV4-1,TRBJ2-1,ASSPTGGNEQF
TRBD1,TRBV7-9,TRBJ2-3,ASSLGGTGDTDTQY
-,TRBV7-8,TRBJ2-1,ASSSPTPGNEQF
-,TRBV27,TRBJ2-3,ASTPLGGPITDTQY
-,TRBV27,TRBJ2-4,ASGLRAKNIQY
-,TRBV18,TRBJ2-3,ASSPTRETDTQY
TRBD1,TRBV5-4,TRBJ2-5,ASSWDRQETQY
TRBD1,TRBV27,TRBJ2-1,ASSLGTGREQF
TRBD2,TRBV30,TRBJ2-1,AWTDGTSGDNEQF
TRBD1,TRBV27,TRBJ1-2,ASSLEGALSGYT
-,TRBV4-3,TRBJ2-7,ASSQDVGAVDEQY
TRBD1,TRBV5-1,TRBJ2-5,ATRIRDSGAETQY